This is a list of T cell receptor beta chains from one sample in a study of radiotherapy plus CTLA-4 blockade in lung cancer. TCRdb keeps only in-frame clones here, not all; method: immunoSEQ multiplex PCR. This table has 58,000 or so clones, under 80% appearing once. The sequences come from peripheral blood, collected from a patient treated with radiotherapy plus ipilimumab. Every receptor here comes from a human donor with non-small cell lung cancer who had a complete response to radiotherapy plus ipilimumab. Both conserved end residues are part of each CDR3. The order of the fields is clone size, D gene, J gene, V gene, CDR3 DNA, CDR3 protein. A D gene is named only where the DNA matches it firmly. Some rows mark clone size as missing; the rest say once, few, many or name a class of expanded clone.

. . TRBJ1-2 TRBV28 TGTGCCAGCAGTTCCCTTAATAACTATGGCTACACCTTC CASSSLNNYGYTF
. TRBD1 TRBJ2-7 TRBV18 TGTGCCAGCTCAGCCTCACAGGGGGCCGAGCAGTACTTC CASSASQGAEQYF
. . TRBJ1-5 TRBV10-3 TGTGCCATCAGTGGGGGGGGTGCGCAGCCCCAGCATTTT CAISGGGAQPQHF
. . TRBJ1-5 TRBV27 TGTGCCAGCAGTCTCAATCGGAATCAGCCCCAGCATTTT CASSLNRNQPQHF
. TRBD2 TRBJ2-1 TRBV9 TGTGCCAGCAGCATCGGGGCAGCGGGGGGGCATGAGCAGTTCTTC CASSIGAAGGHEQFF
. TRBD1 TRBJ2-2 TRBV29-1 TGCAGCGTTGGGACAGGGAAAGGCACCGGGGAGCTGTTTTTT CSVGTGKGTGELFF
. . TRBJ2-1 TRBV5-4 TGTGCCAGCAGCTTGTCCACCCCTACCTACAATGAGCAGTTCTTC CASSLSTPTYNEQFF
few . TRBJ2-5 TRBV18 TGTGCCAGCTCACCGACACCGGATTCGCGGGGAGAGACCCAGTACTTC CASSPTPDSRGETQYF
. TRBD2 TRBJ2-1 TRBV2 TGTGCCAGCAGTGAAGTGACTAGCGGGGGGAGTGAGCAGTTCTTC CASSEVTSGGSEQFF
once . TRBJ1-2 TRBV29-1 TGCAGCGTCACCAGGGGTCTCGGCTATGGCTACACCTTC CSVTRGLGYGYTF
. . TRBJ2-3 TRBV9 TGTGCCAGCAGCTCGCAGCTCGGGGGGCAGTATTTT CASSSQLGGQYF
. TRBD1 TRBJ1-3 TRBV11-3 TGTGCCAGCCGGGGACAGTTCCCCTTTGGAAACACCATATATTTT CASRGQFPFGNTIYF
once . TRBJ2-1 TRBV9 TGTGCCAGCAGCGCTGGTAGCGGCTACAATGAGCAGTTCTTC CASSAGSGYNEQFF
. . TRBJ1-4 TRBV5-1 TGCGCCAGCAGCTTGGGGGGGCGAGGTGAAAAACTGTTTTTT CASSLGGRGEKLFF
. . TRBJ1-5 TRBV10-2 TGCGCCAGCAGTGAGTCTCGTCGTGATCAGCCCCAGCATTTT CASSESRRDQPQHF
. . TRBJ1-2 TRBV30 TGTGCCTGGACGCGGGGAGGAGGCTACACCTTC CAWTRGGGYTF
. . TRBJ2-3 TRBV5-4 TGTGCCAGCACCCGGGTGCACTTCACAGATACGCAGTATTTT CASTRVHFTDTQYF
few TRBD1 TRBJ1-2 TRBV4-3 TGCGCCAGCAGCCGGGGAGGGGGCGGGGGGCTTGTCTATGGCTACACCTTC CASSRGGGGGLVYGYTF
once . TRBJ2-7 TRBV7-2 TGTGCCAGCAGCCCCGAGGTATCCTACGAGCAGTACTTC CASSPEVSYEQYF
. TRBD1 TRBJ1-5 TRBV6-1 TGTGCCAGCAGTACGGACAGGGGTGGCAATCAGCCCCAGCATTTT CASSTDRGGNQPQHF
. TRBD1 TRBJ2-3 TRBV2 TGTGCCAGCAGTGCAACAGGGGGCCTTAGCACAGATACGCAGTATTTT CASSATGGLSTDTQYF
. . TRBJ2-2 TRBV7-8 TGTGCCAGCAGCTTATCGGCTAGCGTTGCCGGGGAGCTGTTTTTT CASSLSASVAGELFF
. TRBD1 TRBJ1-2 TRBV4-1 TGCGCCAGCAGCCAAGACGCGCTGACAGGGGATACCTATGGCTACACCTTC CASSQDALTGDTYGYTF
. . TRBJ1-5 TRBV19 TGTGCCAGTAGTACAGGGGAGAATTATCAGCCCCAGCATTTT CASSTGENYQPQHF
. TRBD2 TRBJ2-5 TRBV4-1 TGCGCCAGCAGCCAAGATCAGGTAGCGGGAGCGAAACAGAGAGAGACCCAGTACTTC CASSQDQVAGAKQRETQYF
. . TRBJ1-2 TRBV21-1 TGTGCCAGCAGCAGACCAAAACAGGGGGCGTATGGCTACACCTTC CASSRPKQGAYGYTF
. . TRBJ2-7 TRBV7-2 TGTGCCAGCAGCATAGGACTTTTCTCCTACGAGCAGTACTTC CASSIGLFSYEQYF
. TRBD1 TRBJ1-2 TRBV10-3 TGTGCCATCAGTGAAAGGACAGGGACCCGATATGGCTACACCTTC CAISERTGTRYGYTF
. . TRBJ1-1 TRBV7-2 TGTGCCAGCAGCTTAGATCGGGGGGGCAGGACTGAAGCTTTCTTT CASSLDRGGRTEAFF
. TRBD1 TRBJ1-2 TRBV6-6 TGTGCCAGCAGCACAGGGGGCGGGATGGGCTACACCTTC CASSTGGGMGYTF
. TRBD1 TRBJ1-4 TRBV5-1 TGCGCCAGCAGCGGAGCCGGGACAGGGGGTGAAAAACTGTTTTTT CASSGAGTGGEKLFF
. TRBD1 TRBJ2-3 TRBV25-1 TGTGCCAGCACAGAATCGACAGGGAAAGCAGATACGCAGTATTTT CASTESTGKADTQYF
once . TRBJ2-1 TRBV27 TGTGCCAGCAGTTCCAGGGTTAGTGATGAGCAGTTCTTC CASSSRVSDEQFF
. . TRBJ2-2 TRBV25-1 TGTGCCAGCAGTACGGCAGGAGGCACCGGGGAGCTGTTTTTT CASSTAGGTGELFF
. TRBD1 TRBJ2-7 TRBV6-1 TGTGCCAGCAGCGGAGCAGGGACAGACGAGCAGTACTTC CASSGAGTDEQYF
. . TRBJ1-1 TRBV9 TGTGCCAGCAGCGGAGACGGACAATCGAGGACTGAAGCTTTCTTT CASSGDGQSRTEAFF
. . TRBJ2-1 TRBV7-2 TGTGCCAGCAGCTTAGGGCAGATCAATGAGCAGTTCTTC CASSLGQINEQFF
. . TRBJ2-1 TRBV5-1 TGCGCCAGCAGCTTCGACAGCGTTAGGTACAATGAGCAGTTCTTC CASSFDSVRYNEQFF
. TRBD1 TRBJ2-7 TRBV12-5 TGTGCTAGTGGCCGGGACAGGTCCTACGAGCAGTACTTC CASGRDRSYEQYF
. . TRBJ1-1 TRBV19 TGTGCCAGTACCGACAGAATGAACACTGAAGCTTTCTTT CASTDRMNTEAFF
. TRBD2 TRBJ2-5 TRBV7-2 TGTGCCAGCAGCTTAGATCTGGCGAGCGGGGGTAAAGAGACCCAGTACTTC CASSLDLASGGKETQYF
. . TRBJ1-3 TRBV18 TGTGCCAGCTCACCTACGGGGATTATGAACTCTGGAAACACCATATATTTT CASSPTGIMNSGNTIYF
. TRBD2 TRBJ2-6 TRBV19 TGTGCCAGTAGTTTTACTAGCGGGAGTCGATCTGGGGCCAACGTCCTGACTTTC CASSFTSGSRSGANVLTF
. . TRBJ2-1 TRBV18 TGTGCCAGCTCACCCAGTCTAGCGCGTGAGCAGTTCTTC CASSPSLAREQFF
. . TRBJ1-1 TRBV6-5 TGTGCCAGCAGTTGGCAGTGGAACACTGAAGCTTTCTTT CASSWQWNTEAFF
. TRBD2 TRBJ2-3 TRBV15 TGTGCCACCAGCAAAGGTGTAACTAGCGTCAGCACAGATACGCAGTATTTT CATSKGVTSVSTDTQYF
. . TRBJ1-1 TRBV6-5 TGTGCCAGCAGTTACCGACCGACGGGCACTGAAGCTTTCTTT CASSYRPTGTEAFF
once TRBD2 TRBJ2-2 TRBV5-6 TGTGCCAGCAGCTTAACTAGCGGGGGGGGCCGGGAGCTGTTTTTT CASSLTSGGGRELFF
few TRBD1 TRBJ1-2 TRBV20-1 TGCAGTGCCCAGGGGGGTCTTGGCTACACCTTC CSAQGGLGYTF
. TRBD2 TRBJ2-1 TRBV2 TGTGCCAGCAGTCCTAGCGGGAGCTCCTACAATGAGCAGTTCTTC CASSPSGSSYNEQFF
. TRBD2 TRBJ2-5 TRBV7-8 TGTGCCAGCAGAAAACTAGCGGGAGGGCCTATAGGAGAGACCCAGTACTTC CASRKLAGGPIGETQYF
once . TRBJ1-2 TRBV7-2 TGTGCCAGCAGCTTAGGGCAGGATTATGGCTACACCTTC CASSLGQDYGYTF
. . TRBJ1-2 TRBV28 TGTGCCAGCGGGGGCCGTGGCTACACCTTC CASGGRGYTF
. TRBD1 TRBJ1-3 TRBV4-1 TGCGCCAGCAGCAAAGGGACAGACCAAGTAAACACCATATATTTT CASSKGTDQVNTIYF
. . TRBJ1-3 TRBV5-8 TGTGCCAGCAGCTGGAGGGTTTCTGGAAACACCATATATTTT CASSWRVSGNTIYF
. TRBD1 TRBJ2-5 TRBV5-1 TGCGCCAGCAGCTTGGCCCTGACAGGGCCACAAGAGACCCAGTACTTC CASSLALTGPQETQYF
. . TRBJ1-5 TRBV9 TGTGCCAGCAGCTCCTCGGGGGGGGATCAGCCCCAGCATTTT CASSSSGGDQPQHF
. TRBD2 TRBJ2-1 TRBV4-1 TGCGCCAGCAGCCAACAATACCGGGACTACGGGTACAATGAGCAGTTCTTC CASSQQYRDYGYNEQFF